This TCR beta chain was documented in a study of T cell repertoires in cytomegalovirus infection. TCRdb itself ran the reads through MiXCR, one entry per CDR3 protein. The sample lists roughly 630,000 distinct CDR3 sequences, 20% to 30% seen once, with 7% to 9% in the top ten. There are a few counts of this clonotype. The sequencing sample was made of CD8+ T cells from PBMCs. The source is a human donor in good health (CMV status not recorded). Some clones in this sample may be carry-over from other donors' samples.

CDR3 loop: CASSRVAGDLAYEQYF. CDR3 DNA sequence: TGCGCCAGCAGCCGAGTAGCGGGCGACCTAGCCTACGAGCAGTACTTC. The chain joins TRBV4-1 to TRBJ2-7, with TRBD2 matching 7 bases. This CDR3 contains 16 residues. Trimming at V came to 4 bases and at J to 2 bases, leaving 11 bases not matched to a gene. From germline, CDR1 is MGHRA and CDR2 YSYEKL.